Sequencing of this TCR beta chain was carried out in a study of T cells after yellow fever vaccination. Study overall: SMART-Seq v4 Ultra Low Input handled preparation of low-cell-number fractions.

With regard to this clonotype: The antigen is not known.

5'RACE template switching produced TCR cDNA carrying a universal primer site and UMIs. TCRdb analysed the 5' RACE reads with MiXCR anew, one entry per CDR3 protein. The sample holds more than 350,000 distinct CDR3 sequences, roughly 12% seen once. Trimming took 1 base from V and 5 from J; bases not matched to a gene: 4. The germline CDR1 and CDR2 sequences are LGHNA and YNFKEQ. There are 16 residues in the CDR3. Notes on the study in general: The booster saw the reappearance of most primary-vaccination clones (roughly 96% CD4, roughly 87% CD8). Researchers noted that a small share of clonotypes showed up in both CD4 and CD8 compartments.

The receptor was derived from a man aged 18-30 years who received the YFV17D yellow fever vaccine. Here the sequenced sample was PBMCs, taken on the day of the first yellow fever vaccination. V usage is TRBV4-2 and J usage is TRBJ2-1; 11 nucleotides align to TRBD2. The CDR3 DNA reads TGTGCCAGCAGCCAAGTAGCGGGGGGGGGAAACAATGAGCAGTTCTTC. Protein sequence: CASSQVAGGGNNEQFF.